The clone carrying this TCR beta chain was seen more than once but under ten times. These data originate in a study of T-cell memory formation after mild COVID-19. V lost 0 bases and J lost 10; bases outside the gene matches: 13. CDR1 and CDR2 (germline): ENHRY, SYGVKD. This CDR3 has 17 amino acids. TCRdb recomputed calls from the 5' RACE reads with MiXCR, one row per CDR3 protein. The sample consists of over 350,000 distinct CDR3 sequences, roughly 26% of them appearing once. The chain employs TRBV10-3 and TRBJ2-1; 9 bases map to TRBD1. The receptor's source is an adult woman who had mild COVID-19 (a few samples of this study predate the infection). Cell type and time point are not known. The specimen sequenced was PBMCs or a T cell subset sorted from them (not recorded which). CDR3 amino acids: CAISESFYGTGLGEQFF. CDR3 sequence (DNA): TGTGCCATCAGTGAGTCGTTCTACGGGACAGGGCTAGGAGAGCAGTTCTTC.